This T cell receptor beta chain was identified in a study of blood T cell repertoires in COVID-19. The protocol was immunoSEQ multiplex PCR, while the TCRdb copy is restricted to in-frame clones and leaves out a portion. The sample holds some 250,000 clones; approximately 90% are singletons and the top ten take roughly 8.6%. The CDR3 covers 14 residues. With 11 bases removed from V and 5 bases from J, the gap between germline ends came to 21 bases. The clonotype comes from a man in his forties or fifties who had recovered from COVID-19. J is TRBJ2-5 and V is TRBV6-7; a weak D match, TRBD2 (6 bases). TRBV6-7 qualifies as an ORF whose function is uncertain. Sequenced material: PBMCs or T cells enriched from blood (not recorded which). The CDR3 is CASQSSGPVETQYF. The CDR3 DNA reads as TGTGCCTCCCAAAGTAGCGGTCCGGTTGAGACCCAGTACTTC.